This T cell receptor (beta chain) was retrieved from a study of T cells in Graves' hyperthyroidism and ophthalmopathy. An absence of ophthalmopathy progression within 18 months meant stable Graves' hyperthyroidism. Amplification of TCR beta CDR3 regions was performed using RNA transcripts as template. The HTBI primer set drove a first-round RT-PCR of the TCR CDR3. TCRdb processed the multiplex PCR reads anew with MiXCR; each CDR3 protein has one entry. The sample carries fewer than 350,000 distinct CDR3 sequences, approximately 18% recorded once. The count of this clonotype is one. The CDR3 loop spans 17 amino acids. The junction had 6 bases not matched to a gene; V was cut back by 5 bases and J by 5 bases. CDR1 and CDR2 from the germline V gene are SGHVS and FQNEAQ.

This clonotype was obtained from a woman aged 50 to 60 with Graves' hyperthyroidism. Input material: blood. V and J are TRBV7-8 and TRBJ2-1, with 16 positions matching TRBD2. The CDR3 sequence is CASSTPGTSGGDNEQFF. In DNA form, the CDR3 reads TGTGCCAGCAGCACCCCCGGGACTAGCGGGGGGGACAATGAGCAGTTCTTC.